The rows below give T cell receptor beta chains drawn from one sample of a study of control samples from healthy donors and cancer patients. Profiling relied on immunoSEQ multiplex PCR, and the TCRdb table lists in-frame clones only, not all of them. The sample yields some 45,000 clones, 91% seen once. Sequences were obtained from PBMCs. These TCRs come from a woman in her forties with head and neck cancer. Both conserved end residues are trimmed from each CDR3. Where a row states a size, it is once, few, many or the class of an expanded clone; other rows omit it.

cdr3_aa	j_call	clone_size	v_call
ASSLVVGFGRFSYEQY	TRBJ2-7	.	TRBV7-9
ASSLGPQGSAIY	TRBJ1-3	.	TRBV5-5
ASSSGTDSRELF	TRBJ2-2	once	TRBV6-5
ASSQDTGSTDTQY	TRBJ2-3	.	TRBV3-1/TRBV3-2
ASSEGTSGGEEQF	TRBJ2-1	.	TRBV6-1
ASSDDRDTGKAF	TRBJ1-1	.	TRBV6-4
ASSLAGNTIY	TRBJ1-3	.	TRBV7-8
ASSHRDGRRNTQY	TRBJ2-3	.	TRBV4-1
ASSPGQPPLH	TRBJ1-6	.	TRBV18
SASAAERVSYEQY	TRBJ2-7	.	TRBV20-1
ASSQVTLRTEAF	TRBJ1-1	few	TRBV3-1/TRBV3-2
ASSLWDTFPYEQY	TRBJ2-7	once	TRBV28
ASSIEGIYNEQF	TRBJ2-1	.	TRBV28
ASSWEGTSGSVGNEQF	TRBJ2-1	once	TRBV7-6
ASSLLQGSTGELF	TRBJ2-2	few	TRBV5-4
ASTLTGSSYEQY	TRBJ2-7	few	TRBV6-5
ASSHSGGPYEQY	TRBJ2-7	.	TRBV3-1/TRBV3-2
ASSRDPTEMNTEAF	TRBJ1-1	.	TRBV21-1
ASSQGLGSGETQY	TRBJ2-5	.	TRBV4-2
ASSLRGGYT	TRBJ1-2	.	TRBV11-2
ASSYTGSGETQY	TRBJ2-5	.	TRBV5-1
ASSSLGGRETQY	TRBJ2-5	.	TRBV2
SVSGGVGQPQH	TRBJ1-5	.	TRBV29-1
ASSGDGGASNEQF	TRBJ2-1	.	TRBV6-4
ASSQGPGYEETQY	TRBJ2-5	.	TRBV3-1/TRBV3-2
ASSPGSSTDTQY	TRBJ2-3	.	TRBV7-7
ASLAGGFQETQY	TRBJ2-5	.	TRBV2
ASSLATGERRNTIY	TRBJ1-3	.	TRBV7-9
ASSDPGGPNTGELF	TRBJ2-2	.	TRBV3-1/TRBV3-2
ASSKDRINTEAF	TRBJ1-1	.	TRBV11-2
ASSTGTWTEAF	TRBJ1-1	.	TRBV5-1
SARSTGELF	TRBJ2-2	.	TRBV20-1
SARDRGTEAF	TRBJ1-1	.	TRBV29-1
ASSWDTQETQY	TRBJ2-5	.	TRBV28
ASSGPNYGYT	TRBJ1-2	.	TRBV28
ASSLGQGDRPF	TRBJ1-1	.	TRBV7-9
ASSQAHPRGSYNEQF	TRBJ2-1	.	TRBV4-1
ASRPQGSGNQPQH	TRBJ1-5	.	TRBV2
ASSIGQSHNEQF	TRBJ2-1	.	TRBV18
ASSVLGRRNTEAF	TRBJ1-1	once	TRBV27
ASSPASGGATGELF	TRBJ2-2	.	TRBV27
ASSPERSSYNEQF	TRBJ2-1	.	TRBV18
AISGADIPGTDTQY	TRBJ2-3	.	TRBV10-3
ASSRSRDTEAF	TRBJ1-1	.	TRBV18
ASSQGDRFNQPQH	TRBJ1-5	.	TRBV3-1/TRBV3-2
ASSYLTSGYNEQF	TRBJ2-1	.	TRBV6-5
ASILGGSQPQH	TRBJ1-5	.	TRBV28